The present T cell receptor (beta chain) was sequenced within a study of human T cells and chemical hapten exposure. Across the whole study: Diphenylcyclopropenone was applied weekly to patients' scalps across the roughly 24-week study. Per-sample TCR yields varied mainly from small pooled library volume differences. Findings and limits, study-wide: TCRs exceeding 1 in 1000 frequency stayed unchanged with DPC sensitization.

This sample's time point: patch test 1, 2 weeks after DPC sensitization. Sample treatment: therapeutic diphenylcyclopropenone sensitization with weekly scalp DPC. This clonotype was recorded many times. The antigen remains undetermined. V shed 0 bases and J shed 2 bases, with 12 bases lying between them. The CDR3 length is 15 residues. Germline CDR1 and CDR2: SGHRS and YFSETQ. Per the original data handling: Counts of TCRs in each sample centred on a median of approximately 96,000 and extended from approximately 20,000 to 700,000. TCRdb redid the calling of the RACE reads with MiXCR, one entry per CDR3 protein. The V and J calls here are based on TCRdb, not the publication. The table lists fewer than 100,000 distinct CDR3 sequences, around 12% of them singletons.

The sequences come from whole blood, collected in connection with sensitization to the hapten diphenylcyclopropenone (DPC). The TCR sequence derives from a woman in her 40s with alopecia areata. Some clones in this sample may be carry-over from other donors' samples. This chain connects TRBV5-1 to TRBJ2-7; no reliable D call. This CDR3 is CASSLGQLGPYEQYF. DNA for the CDR3: TGCGCCAGCAGCTTGGGGCAGCTAGGGCCCTACGAGCAGTACTTC. Full variable domain (remainder filled in from reference TRBV5-1 and TRBJ2-7): KAGVTQTPRYLIKTRGQQVTLSCSPISGHRSVSWYQQTPGQGLQFLFEYFSETQRNKGNFPGRFSGRQFSNSRSEMNVSTLELGDSALYLCASSLGQLGPYEQYFGPGTRLTVT.